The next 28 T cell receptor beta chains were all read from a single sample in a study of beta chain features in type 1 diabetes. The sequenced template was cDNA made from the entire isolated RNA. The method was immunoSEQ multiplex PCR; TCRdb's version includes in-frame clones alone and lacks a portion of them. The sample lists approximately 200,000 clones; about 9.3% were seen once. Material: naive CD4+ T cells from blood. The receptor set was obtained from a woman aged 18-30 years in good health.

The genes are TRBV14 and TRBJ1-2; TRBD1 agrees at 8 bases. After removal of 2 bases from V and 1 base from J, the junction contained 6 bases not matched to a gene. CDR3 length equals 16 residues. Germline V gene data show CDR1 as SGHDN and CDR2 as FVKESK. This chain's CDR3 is CASSQHRGRVNYGYTF. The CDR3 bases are TGTGCCAGCAGCCAACACAGGGGGAGAGTTAACTATGGCTACACCTTC.

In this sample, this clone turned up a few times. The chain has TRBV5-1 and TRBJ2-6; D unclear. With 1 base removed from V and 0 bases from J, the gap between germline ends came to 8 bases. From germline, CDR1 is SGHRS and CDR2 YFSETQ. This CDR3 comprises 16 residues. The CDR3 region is CASSLPGSSGANVLTF. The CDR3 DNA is TGCGCCAGCAGCTTGCCCGGTAGCTCTGGGGCCAACGTCCTGACTTTC.

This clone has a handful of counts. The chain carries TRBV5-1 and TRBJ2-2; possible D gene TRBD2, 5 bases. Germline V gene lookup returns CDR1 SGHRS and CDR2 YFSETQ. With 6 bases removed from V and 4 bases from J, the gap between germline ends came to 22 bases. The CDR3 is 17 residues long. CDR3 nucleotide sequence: TGCGCCAGCACCCAAAATTGGGAGTTATCGAGCACCGGGGAGCTGTTTTTT. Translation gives CASTQNWELSSTGELFF.

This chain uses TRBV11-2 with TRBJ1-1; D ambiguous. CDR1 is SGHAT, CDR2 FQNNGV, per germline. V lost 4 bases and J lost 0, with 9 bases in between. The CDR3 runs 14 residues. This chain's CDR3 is CASSSGFVNTEAFF. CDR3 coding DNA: TGTGCCAGCAGCTCGGGTTTTGTGAACACTGAAGCTTTCTTT. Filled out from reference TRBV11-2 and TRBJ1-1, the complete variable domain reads EAGVAQSPRYKIIEKRQSVAFWCNPISGHATLYWYQQILGQGPKLLIQFQNNGVVDDSQLPKDRFSAERLKGVDSTLKIQPAKLEDSAVYLCASSSGFVNTEAFFGQGTRLTVV.

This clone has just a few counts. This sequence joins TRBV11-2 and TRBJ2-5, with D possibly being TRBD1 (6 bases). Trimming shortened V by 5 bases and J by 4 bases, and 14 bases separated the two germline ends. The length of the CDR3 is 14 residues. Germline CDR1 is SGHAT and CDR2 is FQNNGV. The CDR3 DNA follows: TGTGCCAGCAGCCCCTCCAGGGGACCAGAGACCCAGTACTTC. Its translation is CASSPSRGPETQYF.

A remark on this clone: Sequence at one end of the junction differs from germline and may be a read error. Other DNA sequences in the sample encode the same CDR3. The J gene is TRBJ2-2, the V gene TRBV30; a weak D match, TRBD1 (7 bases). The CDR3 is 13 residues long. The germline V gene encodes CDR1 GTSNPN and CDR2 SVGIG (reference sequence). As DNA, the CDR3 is TGTGCTTGGAACAGGGGAGGTACCGGGGAGCTGTTTTTT. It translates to CAWNRGGTGELFF.

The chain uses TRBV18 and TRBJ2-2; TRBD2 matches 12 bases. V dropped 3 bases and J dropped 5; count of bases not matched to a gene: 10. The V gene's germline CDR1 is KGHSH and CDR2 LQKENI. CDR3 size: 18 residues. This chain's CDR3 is CASSPLTSGGSWTGELFF. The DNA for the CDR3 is TGTGCCAGCTCACCCCTGACTAGCGGGGGATCATGGACCGGGGAGCTGTTTTTT.

The CDR3 loop is CASSLGPPAEQYF. The CDR3 nucleotides read TGTGCCAGCAGCCTTGGGCCTCCGGCGGAGCAGTACTTC. The chain is built from TRBV7-6 and TRBJ2-7, with D uncertain. Trimming shortened V by 5 bases and J by 7 bases, and 15 bases separated the two germline ends. CDR3 size: 13 residues. CDR1 SGHVS and CDR2 FNYEAQ come from the germline V gene.

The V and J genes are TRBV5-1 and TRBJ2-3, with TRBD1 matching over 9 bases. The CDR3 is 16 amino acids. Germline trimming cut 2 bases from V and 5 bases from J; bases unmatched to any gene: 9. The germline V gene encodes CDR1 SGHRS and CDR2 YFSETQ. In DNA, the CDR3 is TGCGCCAGCAGCTTAGGGAACAGGGGGCGGAAAGATACGCAGTATTTT. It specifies CASSLGNRGRKDTQYF.

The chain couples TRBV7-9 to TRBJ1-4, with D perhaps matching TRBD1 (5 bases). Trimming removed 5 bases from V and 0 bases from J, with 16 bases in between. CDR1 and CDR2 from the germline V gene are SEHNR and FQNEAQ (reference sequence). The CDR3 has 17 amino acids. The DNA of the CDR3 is TGTGCCAGCAGCACCGTCAAGGGGCCGACAACTAATGAAAAACTGTTTTTT. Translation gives CASSTVKGPTTNEKLFF.

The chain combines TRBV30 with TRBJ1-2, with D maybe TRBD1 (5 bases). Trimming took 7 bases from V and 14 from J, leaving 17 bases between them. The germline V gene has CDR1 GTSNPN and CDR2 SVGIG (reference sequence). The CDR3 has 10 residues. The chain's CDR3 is CASAPGSLTF. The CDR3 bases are TGTGCCTCCGCCCCAGGGTCTCTAACCTTC.

CDR3 nucleotide sequence: TGTGCCAGCAGAACACAGGGTCTTGAGACCCAGTACTTC. Translation gives CASRTQGLETQYF. The J gene is TRBJ2-5, the V gene TRBV27; TRBD1 is a possible D gene (6 bases). The CDR3 has 13 amino acids. Germline CDR1 reads MNHEY; CDR2 reads SMNVEV (reference sequence). Trimming took off 6 bases at V and 5 bases at J, with 13 bases between the two ends.

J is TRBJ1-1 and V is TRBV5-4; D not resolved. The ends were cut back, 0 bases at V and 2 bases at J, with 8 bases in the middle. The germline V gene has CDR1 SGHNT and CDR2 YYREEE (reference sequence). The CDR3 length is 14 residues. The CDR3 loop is CASSLVGVNTEAFF. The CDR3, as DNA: TGTGCCAGCAGCTTGGTTGGAGTTAACACTGAAGCTTTCTTT.

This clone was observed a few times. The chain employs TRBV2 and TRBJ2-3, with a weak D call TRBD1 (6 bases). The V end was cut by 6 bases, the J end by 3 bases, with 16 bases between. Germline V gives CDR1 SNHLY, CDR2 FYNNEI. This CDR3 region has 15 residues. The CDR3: CASSIPGHITDTQYF. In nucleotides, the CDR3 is TGTGCCAGCAGCATCCCGGGACATATTACAGATACGCAGTATTTT.

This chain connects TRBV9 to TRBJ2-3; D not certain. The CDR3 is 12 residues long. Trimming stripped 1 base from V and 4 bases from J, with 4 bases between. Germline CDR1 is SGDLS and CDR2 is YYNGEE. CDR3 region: CASSVLPDTQYF. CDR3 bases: TGTGCCAGCAGCGTACTACCAGATACGCAGTATTTT.

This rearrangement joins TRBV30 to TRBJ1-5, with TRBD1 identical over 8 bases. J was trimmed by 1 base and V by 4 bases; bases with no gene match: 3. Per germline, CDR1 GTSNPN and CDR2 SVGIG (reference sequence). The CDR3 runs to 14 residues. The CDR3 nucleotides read TGTGCCTGGACGGCAGGGGGCAGCAATCAGCCCCAGCATTTT. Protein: CAWTAGGSNQPQHF.

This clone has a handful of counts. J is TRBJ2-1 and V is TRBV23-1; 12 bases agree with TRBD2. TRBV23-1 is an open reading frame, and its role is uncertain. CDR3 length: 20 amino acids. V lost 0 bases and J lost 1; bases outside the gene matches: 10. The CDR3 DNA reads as TGCGCCAGCAGTCAATCAACGAGGACTAGCGGGGCGGGATCCTACAATGAGCAGTTCTTC. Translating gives CASSQSTRTSGAGSYNEQFF.

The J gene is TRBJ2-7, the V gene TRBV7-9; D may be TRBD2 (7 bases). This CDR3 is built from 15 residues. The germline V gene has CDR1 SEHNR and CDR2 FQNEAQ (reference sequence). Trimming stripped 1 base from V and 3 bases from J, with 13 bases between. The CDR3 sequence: CASSLGGGDIYEQYF. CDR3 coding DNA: TGTGCCAGCAGCTTAGGCGGGGGCGATATCTACGAGCAGTACTTC.

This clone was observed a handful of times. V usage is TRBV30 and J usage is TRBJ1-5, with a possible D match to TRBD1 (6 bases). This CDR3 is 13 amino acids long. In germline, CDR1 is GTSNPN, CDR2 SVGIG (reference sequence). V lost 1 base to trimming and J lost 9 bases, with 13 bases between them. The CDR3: CAWSEGETLPQHF. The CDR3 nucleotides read TGTGCCTGGAGTGAGGGGGAAACTTTGCCCCAGCATTTT.

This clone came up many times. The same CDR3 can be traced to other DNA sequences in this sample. This chain's CDR3 is CASSLGQQETQYF. The CDR3 DNA follows: TGTGCCAGCAGCTTGGGACAGCAAGAGACCCAGTACTTC. V is TRBV5-4 and J is TRBJ2-5, with D tentatively TRBD1 (5 bases). Trimming took 0 bases from V and 2 from J, leaving 5 bases between them. CDR3 length: 13 residues. Germline CDR1 SGHNT, CDR2 YYREEE (reference sequence).

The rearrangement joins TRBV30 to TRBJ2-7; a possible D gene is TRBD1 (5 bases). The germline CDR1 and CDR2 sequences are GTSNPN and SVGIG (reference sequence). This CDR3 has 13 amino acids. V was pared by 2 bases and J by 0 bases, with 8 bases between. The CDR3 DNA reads TGTGCCTGGAGTAAGGGGTACTCCTACGAGCAGTACTTC. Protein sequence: CAWSKGYSYEQYF.

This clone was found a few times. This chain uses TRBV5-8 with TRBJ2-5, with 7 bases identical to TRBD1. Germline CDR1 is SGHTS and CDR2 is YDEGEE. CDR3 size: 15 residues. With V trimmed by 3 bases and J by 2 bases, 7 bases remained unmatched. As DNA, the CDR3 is TGTGCCAGCAGCTCCAGGGGGACAGAGCAAGAGACCCAGTACTTC. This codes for CASSSRGTEQETQYF.

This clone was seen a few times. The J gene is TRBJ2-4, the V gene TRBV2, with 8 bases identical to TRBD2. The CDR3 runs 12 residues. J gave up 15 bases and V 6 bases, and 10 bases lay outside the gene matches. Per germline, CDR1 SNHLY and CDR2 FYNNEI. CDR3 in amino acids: CASRPGGGGSYF. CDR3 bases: TGTGCCAGCAGGCCCGGGGGCGGGGGGTCGTACTTC. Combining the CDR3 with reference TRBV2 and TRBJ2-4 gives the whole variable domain EPEVTQTPSHQVTQMGQEVILRCVPISNHLYFYWYRQILGQKVEFLVSFYNNEISEKSEIFDDQFSVERPDGSNFTLKIRSTKLEDSAMYFCASRPGGGGSYFGAGTRLSVL.

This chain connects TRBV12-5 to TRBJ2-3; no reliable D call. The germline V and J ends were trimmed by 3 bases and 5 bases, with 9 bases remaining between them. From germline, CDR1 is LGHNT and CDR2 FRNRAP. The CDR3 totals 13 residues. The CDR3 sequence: CASGFRLEDTQYF. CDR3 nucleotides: TGTGCTAGTGGTTTCCGACTCGAAGATACGCAGTATTTT. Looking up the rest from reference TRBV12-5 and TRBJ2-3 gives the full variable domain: DARVTQTPRHKVTEMGQEVTMRCQPILGHNTVFWYRQTMMQGLELLAYFRNRAPLDDSGMPKDRFSAEMPDATLATLKIQPSEPRDSAVYFCASGFRLEDTQYFGPGTRLTVL.

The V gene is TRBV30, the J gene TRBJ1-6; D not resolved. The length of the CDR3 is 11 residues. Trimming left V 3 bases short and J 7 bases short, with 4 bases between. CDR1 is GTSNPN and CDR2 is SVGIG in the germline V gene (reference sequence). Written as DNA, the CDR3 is TGTGCCTGGAGCCTAAATTCACCCCTCCACTTT. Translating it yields CAWSLNSPLHF.

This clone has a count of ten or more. As DNA, the CDR3 is TGTGCCAGCAGCCGCGGGCTACCGCAAGGTGCCCAGCATTTT. This gives the protein CASSRGLPQGAQHF. This chain connects TRBV7-9 to TRBJ1-5; D remains unclear. Germline assignment: CDR1 SEHNR and CDR2 FQNEAQ (reference sequence). The length of the CDR3 is 14 residues. V was clipped by 5 bases and J by 11 bases, with 19 bases between them.

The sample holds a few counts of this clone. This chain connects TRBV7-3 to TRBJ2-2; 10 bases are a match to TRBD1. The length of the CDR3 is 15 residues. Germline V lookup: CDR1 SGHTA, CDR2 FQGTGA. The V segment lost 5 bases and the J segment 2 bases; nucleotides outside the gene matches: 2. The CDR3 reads CASSRQGANTGELFF. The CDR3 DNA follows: TGTGCCAGCAGCCGACAGGGGGCTAACACCGGGGAGCTGTTTTTT.

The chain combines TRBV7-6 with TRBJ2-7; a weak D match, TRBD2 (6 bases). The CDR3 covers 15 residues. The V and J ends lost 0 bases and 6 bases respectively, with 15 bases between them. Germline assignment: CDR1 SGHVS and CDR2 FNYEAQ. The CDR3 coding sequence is TGTGCCAGCAGCTTAGCGCGGGGAGGCCTGGGCGAGCAGTACTTC. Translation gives CASSLARGGLGEQYF. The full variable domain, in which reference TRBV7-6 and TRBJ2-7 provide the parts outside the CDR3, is GAGVSQSPRYKVTKRGQDVALRCDPISGHVSLYWYRQALGQGPEFLTYFNYEAQQDKSGLPNDRFSAERPEGSISTLTIQRTEQRDSAMYRCASSLARGGLGEQYFGPGTRLTVT.